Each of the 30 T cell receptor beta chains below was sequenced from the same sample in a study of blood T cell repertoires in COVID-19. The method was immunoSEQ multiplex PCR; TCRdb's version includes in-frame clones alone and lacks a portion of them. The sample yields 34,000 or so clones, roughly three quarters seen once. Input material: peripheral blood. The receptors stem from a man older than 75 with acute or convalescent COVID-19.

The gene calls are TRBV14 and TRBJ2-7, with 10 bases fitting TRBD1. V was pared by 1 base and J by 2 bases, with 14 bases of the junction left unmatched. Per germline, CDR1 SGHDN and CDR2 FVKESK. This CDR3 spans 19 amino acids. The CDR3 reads CASSQGAHKRQGATYEQYF. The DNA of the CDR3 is TGTGCCAGCAGCCAAGGAGCTCACAAACGACAGGGGGCAACCTACGAGCAGTACTTC.

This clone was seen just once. CDR3 in DNA: TGTGCCAGCAGTGACCTCACTAGGGGGGGGGAGACCCAGTACTTC. Translating gives CASSDLTRGGETQYF. The chain uses TRBV25-1 and TRBJ2-5; D may be TRBD2 (7 bases). The V and J ends lost 3 bases and 5 bases respectively, with 16 bases between them. The CDR3 sequence is 15 residues long. The germline V gene encodes CDR1 MGHDK and CDR2 SYGVNS.

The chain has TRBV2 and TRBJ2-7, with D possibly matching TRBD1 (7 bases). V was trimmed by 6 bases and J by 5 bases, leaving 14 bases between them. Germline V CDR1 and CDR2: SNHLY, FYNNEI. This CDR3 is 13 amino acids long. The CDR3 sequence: CASSYRGLDEQYF. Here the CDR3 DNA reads TGTGCCAGCAGCTACAGGGGACTCGACGAGCAGTACTTC.

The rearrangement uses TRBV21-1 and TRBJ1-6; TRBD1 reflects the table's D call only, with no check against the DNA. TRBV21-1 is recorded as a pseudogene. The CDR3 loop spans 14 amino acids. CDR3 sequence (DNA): TGTGCCAGAAGGTACAGCCTAAATAATTCACCCCTCCACTTT. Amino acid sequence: CARRYSLNNSPLHF.

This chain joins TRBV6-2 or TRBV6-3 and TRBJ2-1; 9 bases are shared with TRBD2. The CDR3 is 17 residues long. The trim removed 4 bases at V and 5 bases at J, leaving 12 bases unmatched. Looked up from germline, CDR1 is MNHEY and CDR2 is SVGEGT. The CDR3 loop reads CASSSPRSGSTHNEQFF. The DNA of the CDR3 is TGTGCCAGCAGTTCACCCCGTAGCGGGAGTACTCACAATGAGCAGTTCTTC.

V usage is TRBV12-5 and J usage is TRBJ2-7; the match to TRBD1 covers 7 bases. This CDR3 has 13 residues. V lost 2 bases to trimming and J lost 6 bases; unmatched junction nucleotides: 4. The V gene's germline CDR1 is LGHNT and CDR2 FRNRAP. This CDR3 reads CASGLTTGLEQYF. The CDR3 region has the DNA TGTGCTAGTGGTTTGACGACAGGGCTCGAGCAGTACTTC.

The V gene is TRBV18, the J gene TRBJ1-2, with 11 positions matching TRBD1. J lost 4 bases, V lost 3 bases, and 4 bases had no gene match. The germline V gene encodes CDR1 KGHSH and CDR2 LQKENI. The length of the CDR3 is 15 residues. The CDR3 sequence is CASSPSGQGAYGYTF. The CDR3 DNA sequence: TGTGCCAGCTCACCCTCTGGACAGGGGGCCTATGGCTACACCTTC.

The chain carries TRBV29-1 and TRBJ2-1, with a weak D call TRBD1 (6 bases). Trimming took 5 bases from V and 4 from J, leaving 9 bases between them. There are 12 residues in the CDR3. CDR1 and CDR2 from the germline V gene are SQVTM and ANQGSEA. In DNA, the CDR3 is TGCAGCGTTAACACAGGGTACAATGAGCAGTTCTTC. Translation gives CSVNTGYNEQFF.

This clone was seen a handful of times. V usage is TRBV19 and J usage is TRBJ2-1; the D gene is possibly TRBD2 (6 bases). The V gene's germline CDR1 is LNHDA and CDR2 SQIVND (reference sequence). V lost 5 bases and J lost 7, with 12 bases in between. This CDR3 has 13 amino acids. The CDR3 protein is CASSGLEGNEQFF. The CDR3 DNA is TGTGCCAGTAGTGGACTGGAGGGGAATGAGCAGTTCTTC.

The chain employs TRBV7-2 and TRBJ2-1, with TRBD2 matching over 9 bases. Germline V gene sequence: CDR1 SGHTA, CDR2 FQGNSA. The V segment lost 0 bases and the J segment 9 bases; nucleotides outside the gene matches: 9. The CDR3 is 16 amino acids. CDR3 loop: CASSLAGSGSRSEQFF. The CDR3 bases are TGTGCCAGCAGCTTAGCGGGTAGCGGGAGTAGGAGTGAGCAGTTCTTC. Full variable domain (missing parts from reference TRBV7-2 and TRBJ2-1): GAGVSQSPSNKVTEKGKDVELRCDPISGHTALYWYRQSLGQGLEFLIYFQGNSAPDKSGLPSDRFSAERTGGSVSTLTIQRTQQEDSAVYLCASSLAGSGSRSEQFFGPGTRLTVL.

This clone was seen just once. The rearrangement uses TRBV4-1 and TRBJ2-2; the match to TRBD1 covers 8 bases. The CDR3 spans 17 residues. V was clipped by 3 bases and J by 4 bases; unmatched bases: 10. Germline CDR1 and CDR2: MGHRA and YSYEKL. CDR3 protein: CASSQPGTGVRTGELFF. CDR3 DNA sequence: TGCGCCAGCAGCCAGCCCGGGACAGGAGTACGCACCGGGGAGCTGTTTTTT.

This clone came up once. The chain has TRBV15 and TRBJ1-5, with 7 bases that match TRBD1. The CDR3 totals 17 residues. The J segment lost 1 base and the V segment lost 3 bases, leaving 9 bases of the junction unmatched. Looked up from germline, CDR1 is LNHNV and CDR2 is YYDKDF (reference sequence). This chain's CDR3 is CATSSRQGRTSNQPQHF. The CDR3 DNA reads TGTGCCACCAGCAGTAGACAGGGAAGGACGAGCAATCAGCCCCAGCATTTT.

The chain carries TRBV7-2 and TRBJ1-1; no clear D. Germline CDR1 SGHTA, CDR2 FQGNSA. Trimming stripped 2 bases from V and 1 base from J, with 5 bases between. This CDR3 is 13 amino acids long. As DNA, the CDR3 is TGTGCCAGCAGCTTACAGGAGAACACTGAAGCTTTCTTT. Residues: CASSLQENTEAFF.

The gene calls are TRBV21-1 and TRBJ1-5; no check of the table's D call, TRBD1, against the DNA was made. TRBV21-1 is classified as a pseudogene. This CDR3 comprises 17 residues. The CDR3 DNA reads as TGTGCCAGCAGCAAGCGACAGGGGCGAGGGAATAATCAGCCCCAGCATTTT. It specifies CASSKRQGRGNNQPQHF.

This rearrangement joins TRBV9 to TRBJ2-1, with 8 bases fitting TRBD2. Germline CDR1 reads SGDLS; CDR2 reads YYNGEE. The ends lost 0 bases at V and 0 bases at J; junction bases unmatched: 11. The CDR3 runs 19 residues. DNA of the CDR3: TGTGCCAGCAGCGTAGGAGGGACTAGTGCATTCAGCTCCTACAATGAGCAGTTCTTC. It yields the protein CASSVGGTSAFSSYNEQFF.

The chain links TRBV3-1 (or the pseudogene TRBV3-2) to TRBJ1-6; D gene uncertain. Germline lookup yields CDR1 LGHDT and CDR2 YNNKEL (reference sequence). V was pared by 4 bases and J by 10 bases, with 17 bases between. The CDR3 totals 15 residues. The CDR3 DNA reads TGTGCCAGCAGCCGACTAGGGTTTGTCAACTCACCCCTCCACTTT. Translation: CASSRLGFVNSPLHF.

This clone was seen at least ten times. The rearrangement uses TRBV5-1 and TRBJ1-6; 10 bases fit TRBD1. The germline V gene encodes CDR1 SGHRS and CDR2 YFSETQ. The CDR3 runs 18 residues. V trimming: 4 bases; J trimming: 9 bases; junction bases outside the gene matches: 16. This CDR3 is CASSTSRDRGGYGSPLHF. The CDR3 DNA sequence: TGCGCCAGCAGCACGTCCCGGGACAGGGGTGGTTACGGTTCACCCCTCCACTTT.

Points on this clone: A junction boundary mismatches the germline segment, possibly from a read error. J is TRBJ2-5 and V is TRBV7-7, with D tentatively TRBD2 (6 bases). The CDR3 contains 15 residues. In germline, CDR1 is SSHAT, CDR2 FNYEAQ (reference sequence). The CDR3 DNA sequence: TGTGCTAGCAGCCCCACCGGGGGATCTCAAGAGACCCAGTACTTC. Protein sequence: CASSPTGGSQETQYF.

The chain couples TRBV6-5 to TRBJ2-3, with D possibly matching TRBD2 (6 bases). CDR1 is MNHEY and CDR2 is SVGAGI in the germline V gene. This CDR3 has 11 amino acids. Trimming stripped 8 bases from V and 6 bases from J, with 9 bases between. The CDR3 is CASLRGDTQYF. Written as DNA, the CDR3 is TGTGCCAGCCTACGGGGGGATACGCAGTATTTT.

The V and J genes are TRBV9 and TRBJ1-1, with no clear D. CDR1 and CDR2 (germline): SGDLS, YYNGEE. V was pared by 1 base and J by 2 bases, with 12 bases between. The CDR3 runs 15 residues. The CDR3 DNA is TGTGCCAGCAGCGTAAGCGTATTAGCCAACACTGAAGCTTTCTTT. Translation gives CASSVSVLANTEAFF. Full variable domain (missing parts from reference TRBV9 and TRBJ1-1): DSGVTQTPKHLITATGQRVTLRCSPRSGDLSVYWYQQSLDQGLQFLIQYYNGEERAKGNILERFSAQQFPDLHSELNLSSLELGDSALYFCASSVSVLANTEAFFGQGTRLTVV.

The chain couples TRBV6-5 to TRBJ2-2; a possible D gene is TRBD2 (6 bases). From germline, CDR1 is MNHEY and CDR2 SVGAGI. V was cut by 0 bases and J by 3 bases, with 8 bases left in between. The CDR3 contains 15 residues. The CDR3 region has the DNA TGTGCCAGCAGTTACTCCGGGACTTACACCGGGGAGCTGTTTTTT. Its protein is CASSYSGTYTGELFF.

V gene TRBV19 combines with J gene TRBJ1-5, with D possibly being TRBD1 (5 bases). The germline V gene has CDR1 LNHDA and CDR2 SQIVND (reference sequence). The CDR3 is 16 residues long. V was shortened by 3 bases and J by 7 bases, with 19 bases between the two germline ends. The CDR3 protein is CASSIGASQGYQPQHF. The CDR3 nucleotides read TGTGCCAGTAGTATTGGGGCTTCTCAGGGTTACCAGCCCCAGCATTTT. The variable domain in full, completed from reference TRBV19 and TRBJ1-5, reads DGGITQSPKYLFRKEGQNVTLSCEQNLNHDAMYWYRQDPGQGLRLIYYSQIVNDFQKGDIAEGYSVSREKKESFPLTVTSAQKNPTAFYLCASSIGASQGYQPQHFGDGTRLSIL.

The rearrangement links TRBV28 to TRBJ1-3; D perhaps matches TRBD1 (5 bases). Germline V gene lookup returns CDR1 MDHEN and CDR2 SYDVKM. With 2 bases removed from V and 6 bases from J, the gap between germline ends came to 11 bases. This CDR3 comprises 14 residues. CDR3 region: CASSLRGSANTIYF. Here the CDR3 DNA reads TGTGCCAGCAGTTTACGGGGGTCCGCAAACACCATATATTTT.

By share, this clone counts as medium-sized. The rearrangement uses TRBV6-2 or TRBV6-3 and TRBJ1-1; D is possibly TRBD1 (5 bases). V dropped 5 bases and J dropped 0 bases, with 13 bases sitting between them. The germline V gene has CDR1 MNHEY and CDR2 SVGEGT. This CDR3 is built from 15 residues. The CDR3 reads CASSMPGNMNTEAFF. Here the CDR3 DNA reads TGTGCCAGCAGTATGCCAGGGAACATGAACACTGAAGCTTTCTTT.

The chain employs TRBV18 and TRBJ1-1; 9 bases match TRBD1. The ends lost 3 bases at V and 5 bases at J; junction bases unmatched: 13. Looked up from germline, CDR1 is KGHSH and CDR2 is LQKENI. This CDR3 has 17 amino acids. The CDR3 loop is CASSPIILGQGSTEAFF. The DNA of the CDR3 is TGTGCCAGCTCACCCATCATTCTGGGACAGGGTTCAACTGAAGCTTTCTTT.

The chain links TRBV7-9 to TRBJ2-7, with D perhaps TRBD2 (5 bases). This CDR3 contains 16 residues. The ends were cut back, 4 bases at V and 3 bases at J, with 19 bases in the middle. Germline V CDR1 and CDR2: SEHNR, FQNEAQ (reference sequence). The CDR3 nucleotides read TGTGCCAGCAGCTCAGCTGGGCAGGCGGGTATCTACGAGCAGTACTTC. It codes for CASSSAGQAGIYEQYF.

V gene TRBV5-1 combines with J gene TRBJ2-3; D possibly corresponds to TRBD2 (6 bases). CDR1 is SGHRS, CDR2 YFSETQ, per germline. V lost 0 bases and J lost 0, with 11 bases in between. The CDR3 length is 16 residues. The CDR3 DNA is TGCGCCAGCAGCTTGGTGCCGGGGGTTAGCACAGATACGCAGTATTTT. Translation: CASSLVPGVSTDTQYF.

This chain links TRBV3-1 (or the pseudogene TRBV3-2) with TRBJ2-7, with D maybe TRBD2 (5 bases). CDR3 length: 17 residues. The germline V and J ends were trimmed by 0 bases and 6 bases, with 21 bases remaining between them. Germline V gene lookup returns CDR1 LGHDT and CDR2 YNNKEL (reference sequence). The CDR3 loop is CASSQDWFPGKDVEQYF. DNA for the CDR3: TGTGCCAGCAGCCAAGATTGGTTTCCCGGGAAGGACGTCGAGCAGTACTTC.

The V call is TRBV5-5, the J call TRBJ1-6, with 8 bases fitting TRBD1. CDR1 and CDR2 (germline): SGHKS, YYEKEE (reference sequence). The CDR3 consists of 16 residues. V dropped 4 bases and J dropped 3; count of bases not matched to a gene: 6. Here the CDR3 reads CASSQGQVNYNSPLHF. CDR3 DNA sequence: TGTGCCAGCAGCCAGGGACAGGTCAACTATAATTCACCCCTCCACTTT.

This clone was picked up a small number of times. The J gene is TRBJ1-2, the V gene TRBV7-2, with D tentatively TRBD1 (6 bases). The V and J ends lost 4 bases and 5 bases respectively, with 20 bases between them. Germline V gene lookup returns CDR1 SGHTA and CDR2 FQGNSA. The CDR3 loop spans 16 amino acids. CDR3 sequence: CASSSRGGASGYGYTF. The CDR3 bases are TGTGCCAGCAGCTCCAGAGGGGGGGCGTCTGGGTATGGCTACACCTTC.